This T cell receptor (beta chain) was observed in a study of follicular helper T cells after annual influenza vaccination. Study as a whole: Days 0, 7 and 28 post-vaccination were the blood draw times. General observations from the study: Successive annual vaccinations recalled a recurrent oligoclonal ICOS+CD38+ cTfh response with influenza-specific clonotypes.

Noted time point: 2013-2014 season, 7 days after vaccination. As to this clone: Its antigen remains unidentified.

Assay: immunoSEQ multiplex PCR; the TCRdb copy retains only in-frame clones and omits some. The repertoire holds 9,700 or so clones, about four fifths seen once, with 0.58% in the top ten. Losses at the gene ends were 1 base for V and 8 bases for J; bases not matched to a gene: 5. Germline values: CDR1 SGHDN, CDR2 FVKESK. The CDR3 is made up of 15 amino acids. The chain recombines TRBV14 with TRBJ2-1, with 10 bases identical to TRBD2. The TCR originated in an adult who received the influenza vaccine. The specimen was CXCR5- memory CD4+ T cells sorted from blood, collected 7 days after influenza vaccination. CDR3 in DNA: TGTGCCAGCAGCCAAGGGGCTAGCGGGAGCTATGAGCAGTTCTTC. This sequence encodes CASSQGASGSYEQFF.